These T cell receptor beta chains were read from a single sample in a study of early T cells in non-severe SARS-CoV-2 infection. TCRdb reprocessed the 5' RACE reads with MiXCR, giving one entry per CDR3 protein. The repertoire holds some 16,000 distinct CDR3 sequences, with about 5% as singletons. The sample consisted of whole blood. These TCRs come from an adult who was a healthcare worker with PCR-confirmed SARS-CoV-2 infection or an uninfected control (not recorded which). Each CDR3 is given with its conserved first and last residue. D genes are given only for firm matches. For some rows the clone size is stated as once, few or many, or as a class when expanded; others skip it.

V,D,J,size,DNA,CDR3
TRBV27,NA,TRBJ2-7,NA,TGTGCCAGCAGTGTCCAGGGCCACCTCTCCTACGAGCAGTACTTC,CASSVQGHLSYEQYF
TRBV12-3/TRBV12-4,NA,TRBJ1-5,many,TGTGCCAGCAGTTGGGCTGAAAATCAGCCCCAGCATTTT,CASSWAENQPQHF
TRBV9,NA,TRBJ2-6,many,TGTGCCAGCAGCGTAGTCCCTGGGGCCAACGTCCTGACTTTC,CASSVVPGANVLTF
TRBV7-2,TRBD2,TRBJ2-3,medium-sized,TGTGCCAGCAGCCCCGCAAAGGGACTAGCGGGAGACGCAGATACGCAGTATTTT,CASSPAKGLAGDADTQYF
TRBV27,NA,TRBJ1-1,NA,TGTGCCAGCAGGGGAGGGATGTTCCGGGCTGAAGCTTTCTTT,CASRGGMFRAEAFF
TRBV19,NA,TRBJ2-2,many,TGTGCCAGTAGTTCGATAGGCACCGGGGAGCTGTTTTTT,CASSSIGTGELFF
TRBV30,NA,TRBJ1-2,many,TGTGCCTGGAGTGTTCCCAGGGTCTATGGCTACACCTTC,CAWSVPRVYGYTF
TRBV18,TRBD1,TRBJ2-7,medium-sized,TGTGCCAGCTCACCACCGGGACAGGGCCCCTACGAGCAGTACTTC,CASSPPGQGPYEQYF
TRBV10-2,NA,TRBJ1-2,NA,TGCGCCAGCAGTGAACGGCAGAACTATGGCTACACCTTC,CASSERQNYGYTF
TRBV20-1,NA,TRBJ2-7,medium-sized,TGCAGTGCTAGAGATCTGGGACACCACTCCTACGAGCAGTACTTC,CSARDLGHHSYEQYF
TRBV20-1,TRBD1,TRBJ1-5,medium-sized,TGCAGTGCTGACAGGGTGGATAGCAATCAGCCCCAGCATTTT,CSADRVDSNQPQHF
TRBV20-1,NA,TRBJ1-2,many,TGCAGCCTTTATTGGGGGGTTAACTATGGCTACACCTTC,CSLYWGVNYGYTF
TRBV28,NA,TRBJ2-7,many,TGTGCCAGCAACCGGGGAGGGGGTAATCCTCGGTACGAGCAGTACTTC,CASNRGGGNPRYEQYF
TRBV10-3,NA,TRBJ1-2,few,TGTGCCATCAGTGAAACGCTGTCCTATGGCTACACCTTC,CAISETLSYGYTF
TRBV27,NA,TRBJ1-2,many,TGTGCCAGCAGTTTATCAGGGGGGCAGTTCTATGGCTACACCTTC,CASSLSGGQFYGYTF
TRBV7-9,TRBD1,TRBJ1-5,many,TGTGCCAGCAAGCCCGACAGGGGGGAACAGCCCCAGCATTTT,CASKPDRGEQPQHF
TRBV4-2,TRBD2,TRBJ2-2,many,TGTGCCAGCAGCAGGCATATCGGGAGGGACACCGGGGAGCTGTTTTTT,CASSRHIGRDTGELFF
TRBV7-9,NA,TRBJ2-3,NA,TGTGCCAGCAGCTTAGGGACGCTCCCGGCGGATACGCAGTATTTT,CASSLGTLPADTQYF
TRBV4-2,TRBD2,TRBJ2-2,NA,TGTGCCAGCAGCCGTCGAACAGGGGAGTTGGCTAGCGGGAAGTACACCGGGGAGCTGTTTTTT,CASSRRTGELASGKYTGELFF
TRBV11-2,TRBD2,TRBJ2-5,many,TGTGCCAGCAGCCGACTCCAGGGACTAGGACAAGAGACCCAGTACTTC,CASSRLQGLGQETQYF
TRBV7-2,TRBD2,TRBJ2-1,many,TGTGCCAGCAGCCGCACCCCGGGACTAGGGGTCAATGAGCAGTTCTTC,CASSRTPGLGVNEQFF
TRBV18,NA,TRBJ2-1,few,TGTGCCAGCCACAGGAGCTCCTACAATGAGCAGTTCTTC,CASHRSSYNEQFF
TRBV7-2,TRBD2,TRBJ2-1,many,TGTGCCAGCAGCTTAAGGGGACTAGGAGGCGGTGAGCAGTTCTTC,CASSLRGLGGGEQFF
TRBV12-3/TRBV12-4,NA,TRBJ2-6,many,TGTGCCAGCAACCATAACTCTGGGGCCAACGTCCTGACTTTC,CASNHNSGANVLTF
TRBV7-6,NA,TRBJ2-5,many,TGTGCCAGCAGCGGTTCGGGAAGAGAGACCCAGTACTTC,CASSGSGRETQYF
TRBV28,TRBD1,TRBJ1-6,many,TGTGCCAGCAGTTTAGGGACAGGGGGATCCAGTTCACCCCTCCACTTT,CASSLGTGGSSSPLHF
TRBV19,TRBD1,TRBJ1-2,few,TGTGCCAGTAGTATCCCACAGGGGATGCGCTACACCTTC,CASSIPQGMRYTF
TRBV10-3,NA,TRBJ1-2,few,TGTGCCATCGGAGGGTCGGAAGCTAACTATGGCTACACCTTC,CAIGGSEANYGYTF
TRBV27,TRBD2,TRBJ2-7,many,TGTGCCAGCAGACAGAGTAGCGGGAGCTCCTACGAGCAGTACTTC,CASRQSSGSSYEQYF
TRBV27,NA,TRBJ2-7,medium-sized,TGTGCCAGCAGCCCTCTCTACGGTGGCGACGAGCAGTACTTC,CASSPLYGGDEQYF
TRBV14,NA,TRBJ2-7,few,TGTGCCAGCAGCCAGTCCTGGACAGATCCTTACGAGCAGTACTTC,CASSQSWTDPYEQYF
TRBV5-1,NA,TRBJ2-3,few,TGCGCCAGCAGCTTGTCGCTGATGACAGATACGCAGTATTTT,CASSLSLMTDTQYF
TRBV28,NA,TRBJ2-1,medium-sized,TGTGCCAGCAGTTTATCCAATGAGCAGTTCTTC,CASSLSNEQFF
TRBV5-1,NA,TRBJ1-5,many,TGCGCCAGCAGCTTGGGAGGGGCTGGAAGCAATCAGCCCCAGCATTTT,CASSLGGAGSNQPQHF
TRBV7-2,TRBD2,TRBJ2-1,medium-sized,TGTGCCAGCAGCTTAGGGACTAGCCGATCCAATGAGCAGTTCTTC,CASSLGTSRSNEQFF
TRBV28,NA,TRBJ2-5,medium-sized,TGTGCCAGCAGTTTATTCATTAGAGAGACCCAGTACTTC,CASSLFIRETQYF